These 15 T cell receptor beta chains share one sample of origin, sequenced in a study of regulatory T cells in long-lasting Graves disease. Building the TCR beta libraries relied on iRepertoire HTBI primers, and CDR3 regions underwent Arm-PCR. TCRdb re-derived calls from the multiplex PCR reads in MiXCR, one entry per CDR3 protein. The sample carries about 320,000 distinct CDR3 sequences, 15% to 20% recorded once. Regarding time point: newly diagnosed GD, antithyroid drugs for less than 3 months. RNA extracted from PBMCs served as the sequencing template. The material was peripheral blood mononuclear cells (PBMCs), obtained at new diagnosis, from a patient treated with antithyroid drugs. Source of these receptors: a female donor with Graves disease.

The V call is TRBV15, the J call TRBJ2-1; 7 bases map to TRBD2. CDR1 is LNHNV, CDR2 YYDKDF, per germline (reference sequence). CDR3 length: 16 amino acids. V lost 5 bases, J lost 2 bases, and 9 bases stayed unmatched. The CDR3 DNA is TGTGCCACCAGCCTGGGGACTACCCGGGCCTACAATGAGCAGTTCTTC. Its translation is CATSLGTTRAYNEQFF.

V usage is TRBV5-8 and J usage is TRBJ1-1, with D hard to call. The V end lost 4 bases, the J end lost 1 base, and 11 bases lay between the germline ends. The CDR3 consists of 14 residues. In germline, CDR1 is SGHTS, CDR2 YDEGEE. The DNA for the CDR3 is TGTGCCAGCAGCCCAAAACAGCCGAACACTGAAGCTTTCTTT. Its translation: CASSPKQPNTEAFF.

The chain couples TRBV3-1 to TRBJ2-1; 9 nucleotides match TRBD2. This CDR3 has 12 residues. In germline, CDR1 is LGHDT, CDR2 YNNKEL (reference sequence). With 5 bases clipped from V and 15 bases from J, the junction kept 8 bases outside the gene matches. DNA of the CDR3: TGTGCCAGCAGCTTCGAGCGGGAGGCGATGTTCTTC. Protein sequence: CASSFEREAMFF.

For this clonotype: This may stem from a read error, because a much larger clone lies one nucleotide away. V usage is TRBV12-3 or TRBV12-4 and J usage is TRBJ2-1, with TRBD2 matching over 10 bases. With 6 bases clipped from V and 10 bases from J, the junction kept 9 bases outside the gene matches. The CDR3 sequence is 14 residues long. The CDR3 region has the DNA TGTGCCAGCAGGAGAGCGGGAGGGGGGAGCGAGCAGTTCTTC. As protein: CASRRAGGGSEQFF.

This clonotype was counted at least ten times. The CDR3 spells CSAGQELYGYTF. CDR3 nucleotides: TGCAGTGCTGGGCAAGAACTCTATGGCTACACCTTC. The chain joins TRBV20-1 to TRBJ1-2; no firm D call. V dropped 5 bases and J dropped 4 bases, with 11 bases sitting between them. There are 12 residues in the CDR3. The germline V gene encodes CDR1 DFQATT and CDR2 SNEGSKA (reference sequence).

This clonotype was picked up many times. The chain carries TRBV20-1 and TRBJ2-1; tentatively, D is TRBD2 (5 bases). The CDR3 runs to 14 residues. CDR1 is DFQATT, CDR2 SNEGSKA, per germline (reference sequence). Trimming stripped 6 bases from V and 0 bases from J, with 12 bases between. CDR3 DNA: TGCAGTGCAACCGGGGATAGCTCCTACAATGAGCAGTTCTTC. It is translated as CSATGDSSYNEQFF.

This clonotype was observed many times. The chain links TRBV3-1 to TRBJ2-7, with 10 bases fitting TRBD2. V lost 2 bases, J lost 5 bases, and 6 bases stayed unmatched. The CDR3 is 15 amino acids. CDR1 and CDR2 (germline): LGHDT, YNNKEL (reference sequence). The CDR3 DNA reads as TGTGCCAGCAGCCAAACTACTAGCGGGATACACGAGCAGTACTTC. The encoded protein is CASSQTTSGIHEQYF.

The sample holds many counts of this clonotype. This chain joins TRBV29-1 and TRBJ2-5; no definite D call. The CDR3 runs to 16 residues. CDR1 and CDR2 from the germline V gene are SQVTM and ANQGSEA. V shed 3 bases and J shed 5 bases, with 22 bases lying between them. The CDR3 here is CSVEGIPKAGWETQYF. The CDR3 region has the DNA TGCAGCGTTGAGGGCATCCCCAAGGCCGGATGGGAGACCCAGTACTTC.

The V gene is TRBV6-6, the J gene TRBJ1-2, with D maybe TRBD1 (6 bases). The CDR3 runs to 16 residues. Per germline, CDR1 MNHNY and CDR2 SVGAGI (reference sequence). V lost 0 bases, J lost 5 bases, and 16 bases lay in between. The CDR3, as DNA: TGTGCCAGCAGTTACTCGATCCCAGACAGGATTTATGGCTACACCTTC. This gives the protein CASSYSIPDRIYGYTF.

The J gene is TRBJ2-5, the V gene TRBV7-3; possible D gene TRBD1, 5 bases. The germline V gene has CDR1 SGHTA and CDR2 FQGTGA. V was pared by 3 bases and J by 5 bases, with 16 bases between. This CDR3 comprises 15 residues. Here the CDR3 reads CASSFGAGLGETQYF. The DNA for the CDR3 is TGTGCCAGCAGCTTTGGAGCAGGGCTAGGGGAGACCCAGTACTTC.

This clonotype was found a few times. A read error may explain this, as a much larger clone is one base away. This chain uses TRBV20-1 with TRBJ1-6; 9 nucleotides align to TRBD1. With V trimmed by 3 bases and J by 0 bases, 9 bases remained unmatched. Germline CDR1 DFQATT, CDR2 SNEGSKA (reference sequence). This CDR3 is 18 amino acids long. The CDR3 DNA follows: TGCAGTGCTAGGGGGGACAGGGACCGAAGCTCCTATAATTCACCCCTCCACTTT. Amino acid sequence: CSARGDRDRSSYNSPLHF.

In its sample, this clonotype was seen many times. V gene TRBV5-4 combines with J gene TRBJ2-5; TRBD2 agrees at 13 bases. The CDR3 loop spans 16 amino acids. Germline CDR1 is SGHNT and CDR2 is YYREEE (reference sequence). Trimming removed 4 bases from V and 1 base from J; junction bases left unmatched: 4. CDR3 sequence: CASSRTSGSAQETQYF. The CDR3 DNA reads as TGTGCCAGCAGCAGGACTAGCGGGAGTGCCCAAGAGACCCAGTACTTC.

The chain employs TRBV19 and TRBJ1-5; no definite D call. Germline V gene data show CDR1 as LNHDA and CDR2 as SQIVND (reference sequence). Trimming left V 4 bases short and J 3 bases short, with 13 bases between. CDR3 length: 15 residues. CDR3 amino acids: CASSTGRGLNQPQHF. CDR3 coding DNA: TGTGCCAGTAGTACCGGGCGAGGGCTCAATCAGCCCCAGCATTTT.

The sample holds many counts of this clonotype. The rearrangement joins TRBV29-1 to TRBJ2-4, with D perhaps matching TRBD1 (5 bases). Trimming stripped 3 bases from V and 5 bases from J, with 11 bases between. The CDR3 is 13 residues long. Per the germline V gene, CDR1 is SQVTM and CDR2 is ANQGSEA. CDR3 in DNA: TGCAGCGTTGAGCCAGGGAACCAAAACATTCAGTACTTC. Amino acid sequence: CSVEPGNQNIQYF.

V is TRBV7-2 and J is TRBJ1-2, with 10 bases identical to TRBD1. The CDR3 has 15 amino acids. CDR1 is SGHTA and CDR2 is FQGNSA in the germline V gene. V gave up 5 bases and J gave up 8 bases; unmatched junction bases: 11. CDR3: CASSQLGDRGGGYTF. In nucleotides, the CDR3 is TGTGCCAGCAGCCAATTGGGGGACAGGGGAGGCGGCTACACCTTC.